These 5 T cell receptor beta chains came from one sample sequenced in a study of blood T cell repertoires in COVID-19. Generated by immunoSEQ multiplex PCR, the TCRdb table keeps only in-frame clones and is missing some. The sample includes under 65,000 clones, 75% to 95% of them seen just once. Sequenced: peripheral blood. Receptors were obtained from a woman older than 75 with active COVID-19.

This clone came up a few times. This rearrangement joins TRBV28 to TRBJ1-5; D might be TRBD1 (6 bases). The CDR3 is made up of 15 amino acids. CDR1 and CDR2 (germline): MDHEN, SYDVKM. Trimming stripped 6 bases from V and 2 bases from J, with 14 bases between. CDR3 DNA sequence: TGTGCCAGCAGGCTAGGGGGTCGGGGCAATCAGCCCCAGCATTTT. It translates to CASRLGGRGNQPQHF.

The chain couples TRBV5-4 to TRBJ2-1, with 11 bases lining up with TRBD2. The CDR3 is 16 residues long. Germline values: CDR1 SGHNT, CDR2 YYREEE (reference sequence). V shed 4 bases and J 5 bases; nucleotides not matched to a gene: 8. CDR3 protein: CASSGLAGGLNNEQFF. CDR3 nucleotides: TGTGCCAGCAGCGGTTTAGCGGGAGGGTTGAACAATGAGCAGTTCTTC.

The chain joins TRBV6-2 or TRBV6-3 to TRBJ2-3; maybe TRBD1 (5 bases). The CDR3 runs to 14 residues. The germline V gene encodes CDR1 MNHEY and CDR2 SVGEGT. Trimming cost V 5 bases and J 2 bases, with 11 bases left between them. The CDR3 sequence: CASSPQGNTDTQYF. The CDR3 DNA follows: TGTGCCAGCAGTCCCCAGGGAAACACAGATACGCAGTATTTT.

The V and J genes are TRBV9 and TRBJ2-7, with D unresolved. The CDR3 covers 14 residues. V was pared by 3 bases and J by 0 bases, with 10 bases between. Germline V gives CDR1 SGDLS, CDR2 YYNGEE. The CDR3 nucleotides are TGTGCCAGCAGCGGAACAGTGTACTCCTACGAGCAGTACTTC. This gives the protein CASSGTVYSYEQYF.

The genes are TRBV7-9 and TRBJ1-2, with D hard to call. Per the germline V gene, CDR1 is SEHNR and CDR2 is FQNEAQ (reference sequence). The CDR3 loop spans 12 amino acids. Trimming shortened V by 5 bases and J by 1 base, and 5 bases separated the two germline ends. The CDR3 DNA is TGTGCCAGCAGCCCCTATAACTATGGCTACACCTTC. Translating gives CASSPYNYGYTF.